Listed below are T cell receptor beta chains from one sample, sequenced in a study of shared clonotypes between healthy human individuals. Libraries were prepared by immunoSEQ multiplex PCR; TCRdb keeps only in-frame clonotypes and omits some of them. Of 1.5 million to 2.5 million clones in the sample, about 95% were seen once. Sequencing was done on a sample of naive CD8+ T cells sorted from blood. The receptors derive from a man between 18 and 35 years old in good health. CDR3s include the opening cysteine and the closing phenylalanine or tryptophan. Fields, in order: D gene, V gene, clone size, J gene, CDR3 length, CDR3 protein, CDR3 DNA. D genes are given only for firm matches. Rows give clone size only sometimes, using once, few, many, or a class for an expanded clone.

>NA|TRBV27|NA|TRBJ1-1|13
CASSLFRGVEAFF
TGTGCCAGCAGTTTATTTCGAGGGGTTGAAGCTTTCTTT
>NA|TRBV19|NA|TRBJ2-2|14
CASSIAGNTGELFF
TGTGCCAGTAGTATCGCCGGTAACACCGGGGAGCTGTTTTTT
>NA|TRBV27|NA|TRBJ1-5|13
CASSLSHGQPQHF
TGTGCCAGCAGCCTCTCCCACGGTCAGCCCCAGCATTTT
>NA|TRBV14|NA|TRBJ2-7|16
CASSQDFGTRVYEQYF
TGTGCCAGCAGCCAAGATTTCGGGACACGGGTCTACGAGCAGTACTTC
>TRBD1|TRBV5-1|NA|TRBJ1-2|17
CAGRDRLLEEANYGYTF
TGCGCCGGCCGGGACAGGCTACTAGAGGAAGCTAACTATGGCTACACCTTC
>NA|TRBV11-2|NA|TRBJ2-1|12
CASSRGYNEQFF
TGTGCCAGCAGTCGAGGCTACAATGAGCAGTTCTTC
>TRBD1|TRBV27|once|TRBJ2-7|15
CASSPTGTAAYEQYF
TGTGCCAGCAGTCCCACTGGGACAGCAGCCTACGAGCAGTACTTC
>NA|TRBV11-3|NA|TRBJ2-7|13
CASSQSTDYEQYF
TGTGCCAGCAGTCAAAGCACGGACTACGAGCAGTACTTC
>NA|TRBV27|NA|TRBJ2-7|16
CASSPIGATSSYEQYF
TGTGCCAGCAGTCCGATCGGGGCGACGAGCTCCTACGAGCAGTACTTC
>NA|TRBV27|NA|TRBJ2-7|16
CASSLSSGVGNYEQYF
TGTGCCAGCAGTTTATCCTCGGGGGTGGGGAACTACGAGCAGTACTTC
>NA|TRBV10-3|NA|TRBJ2-1|16
CAISEPNRATYNEQFF
TGTGCCATCAGTGAGCCAAACAGGGCCACCTACAATGAGCAGTTCTTC
>NA|TRBV6-1|NA|TRBJ2-1|16
CASSEAGRVPYNEQFF
TGTGCCAGCAGTGAAGCGGGCAGGGTGCCCTACAATGAGCAGTTCTTC
>NA|TRBV5-6|NA|TRBJ2-7|18
CASSPGRTGEGVTYEQYF
TGTGCCAGCAGCCCAGGGAGGACAGGCGAGGGGGTGACCTACGAGCAGTACTTC
>TRBD1|TRBV30|NA|TRBJ1-1|13
CAWSAGTGAEAFF
TGTGCCTGGAGTGCCGGGACAGGGGCTGAAGCTTTCTTT
>NA|TRBV9|NA|TRBJ1-2|13
CASSGQSEDGYTF
TGTGCCAGCAGCGGGCAGTCGGAGGATGGCTACACCTTC
>NA|TRBV5-4|NA|TRBJ1-1|12
CASSLNLATAFF
TGTGCCAGCAGCTTGAACCTCGCAACGGCTTTCTTT